Listed here are 17 T cell receptor beta chains from one sample, sequenced in a study of blood T cell repertoires in COVID-19 (dated by TCRdb to the early 2020s). The method was the immunoSEQ multiplex PCR assay. In TCRdb, the immuneACCESS table is reduced to in-frame sequences with V and J assigned. These tables do not hold every clone; where another copy was compared, an unresolved V gene accounts for under half, and the others remain unexplained. This sample gives roughly 25,000 clones in total; roughly 90% of them show up just once. The top ten constitute roughly 7.6% of the sample. Material: peripheral blood. These receptors originate from a human donor in a cohort sampled during active COVID-19.

The count of this clone is one. V usage is TRBV11-2 and J usage is TRBJ1-6; D may be TRBD1 (6 bases). This CDR3 region has 15 residues. Trimming took 0 bases from V and 10 from J, leaving 13 bases between them. Germline V gives CDR1 SGHAT, CDR2 FQNNGV. The CDR3 here is CASSLEQGKGSPLHF. The CDR3 region has the DNA TGTGCCAGCAGCTTAGAACAGGGTAAAGGCTCACCCCTCCACTTT.

The V gene is TRBV28, the J gene TRBJ2-7; the match to TRBD2 covers 9 bases. This CDR3 region has 15 residues. Germline values: CDR1 MDHEN, CDR2 SYDVKM. Germline trimming cut 5 bases from V and 7 bases from J; bases unmatched to any gene: 12. The CDR3 region has the DNA TGTGCCAGCAGTCCCCGGGAGAGCGGGAGGTTAGAGCAGTACTTC. This gives the protein CASSPRESGRLEQYF.

This chain uses TRBV2 with TRBJ1-1; perhaps TRBD1 as D (5 bases). The V and J ends lost 4 bases and 1 base respectively, with 7 bases between them. CDR1 SNHLY and CDR2 FYNNEI come from the germline V gene. This CDR3 contains 13 residues. CDR3 residues: CASSGQGNTEAFF. CDR3 DNA sequence: TGTGCCAGCAGTGGCCAGGGGAACACTGAAGCTTTCTTT.

This rearrangement joins TRBV19 to TRBJ2-5; possible D gene TRBD1, 6 bases. Germline CDR1 LNHDA, CDR2 SQIVND (reference sequence). V lost 4 bases and J lost 0, with 12 bases in between. The CDR3 spans 15 residues. The CDR3 DNA sequence: TGTGCCAGTAGTAAACCGGGACATTACCAAGAGACCCAGTACTTC. It is translated as CASSKPGHYQETQYF.

The V and J genes are TRBV4-3 and TRBJ1-4; maybe TRBD1 (6 bases). With 0 bases removed from V and 4 bases from J, the gap between germline ends came to 9 bases. The CDR3 spans 15 residues. CDR1 and CDR2 (germline): LGHNA, YSLEER. The CDR3 DNA is TGCGCCAGCAGCCAAGAAACAGGGAGTAATGAAAAACTGTTTTTT. It codes for CASSQETGSNEKLFF.

The J gene is TRBJ1-1, the V gene TRBV10-1; D may be TRBD1 (6 bases). This CDR3 is 14 amino acids long. CDR1 and CDR2 (germline): WNHNN, SYGVQD (reference sequence). Deletions cut 2 bases from V and 4 bases from J, with 11 bases between. Here the CDR3 reads CASSERGGGTEAFF. The CDR3 region has the DNA TGCGCCAGCAGTGAGAGGGGGGGCGGCACTGAAGCTTTCTTT.

The chain is built from TRBV24-1 and TRBJ2-1; TRBD2 aligns across 10 bases. Looked up from germline, CDR1 is KGHDR and CDR2 is SFDVKD. The CDR3 sequence is 16 residues long. Trimming cost V 4 bases and J 6 bases; bases outside gene matches: 8. The CDR3: CATSDPSGRAGNEQFF. The CDR3 DNA follows: TGTGCCACCAGTGACCCGAGCGGGAGGGCCGGCAATGAGCAGTTCTTC.

The chain carries TRBV9 and TRBJ1-1; the D is unclear. The germline CDR1 and CDR2 sequences are SGDLS and YYNGEE. Trimming cost V 0 bases and J 7 bases, with 13 bases left between them. The CDR3 totals 14 residues. CDR3 sequence reads: CASSVGGSGVEAFF. The CDR3, as DNA: TGTGCCAGCAGCGTAGGGGGATCGGGAGTTGAAGCTTTCTTT.

This clone was detected once. CDR3 bases: TGTGCCAGCAGCGCCCTCAGTGGGGGCAACACTGAAGCTTTCTTT. Protein sequence: CASSALSGGNTEAFF. The chain combines TRBV9 with TRBJ1-1, with D perhaps matching TRBD1 (6 bases). Germline V CDR1 and CDR2: SGDLS, YYNGEE. The V gene lost 3 bases and the J gene lost 2 bases, with 14 bases spanning the gap. The CDR3 has 15 residues.

J is TRBJ1-1 and V is TRBV5-1; possibly TRBD1 for D (6 bases). Germline V lookup: CDR1 SGHRS, CDR2 YFSETQ. The CDR3 contains 14 residues. V was cut by 3 bases and J by 1 base, with 10 bases left in between. The CDR3 reads CASSSGQQNTEAFF. CDR3 nucleotide sequence: TGCGCCAGCAGCTCCGGACAGCAGAACACTGAAGCTTTCTTT.

The genes are TRBV10-3 and TRBJ1-1, with a weak D call TRBD1 (5 bases). Per the germline V gene, CDR1 is ENHRY and CDR2 is SYGVKD. V lost 4 bases and J 8 bases, leaving 11 bases between the germline ends. The CDR3 is 12 amino acids. The CDR3 is CAISVPGGEAFF. The CDR3, as DNA: TGTGCCATCAGTGTACCGGGGGGAGAAGCTTTCTTT.

The J gene is TRBJ2-3, the V gene TRBV4-3; D not resolved. Trimming removed 0 bases at V and 4 bases at J, with 8 bases between. The CDR3 covers 14 residues. Germline lookup yields CDR1 LGHNA and CDR2 YSLEER. CDR3 in amino acids: CASSQEYVSDTQYF. The CDR3 bases are TGCGCCAGCAGCCAAGAGTATGTCTCAGATACGCAGTATTTT.

J is TRBJ1-6 and V is TRBV5-4; perhaps TRBD1 as D (6 bases). Looked up from germline, CDR1 is SGHNT and CDR2 is YYREEE (reference sequence). This CDR3 spans 16 amino acids. V was shortened by 3 bases and J by 4 bases, with 14 bases between the two germline ends. The CDR3 bases are TGTGCCAGCAGCTGGGGGGGGCAGACTTATAATTCACCCCTCCACTTT. It codes for CASSWGGQTYNSPLHF.

The chain links TRBV6-1 to TRBJ2-1; 15 bases agree with TRBD2. Looked up from germline, CDR1 is MNHNS and CDR2 is SASEGT. Trimming cost V 4 bases and J 7 bases; bases outside gene matches: 5. This CDR3 is 16 amino acids long. The CDR3 nucleotides are TGTGCCAGCAGTGGCGGACTAGCGGGAGGGGAGAATGAGCAGTTCTTC. As protein: CASSGGLAGGENEQFF.

The CDR3 DNA follows: TGCAGCGTTGAACCCACCGGGACAGGTGGCGGGGAGCTGTTTTTT. Translation: CSVEPTGTGGGELFF. This sequence joins TRBV29-1 and TRBJ2-2; 8 bases are a match to TRBD1. Germline lookup yields CDR1 SQVTM and CDR2 ANQGSEA. The CDR3 is 15 amino acids. V trimming: 2 bases; J trimming: 7 bases; junction bases outside the gene matches: 9.

The chain carries TRBV18 and TRBJ1-1; 10 positions match TRBD1. The CDR3 is made up of 16 amino acids. V dropped 1 base and J dropped 8; count of bases not matched to a gene: 10. In germline, CDR1 is KGHSH, CDR2 LQKENI. CDR3 sequence reads: CASSPRGQGTSHEAFF. The CDR3 DNA sequence: TGTGCCAGCTCACCACGGGGACAGGGGACGAGCCACGAAGCTTTCTTT.

In this sample, this clone turned up once. V and J are TRBV9 and TRBJ1-3; D call uncertain. The germline V and J ends were trimmed by 0 bases and 4 bases, with 8 bases remaining between them. The germline CDR1 and CDR2 sequences are SGDLS and YYNGEE. The CDR3 has 14 residues. This CDR3 is CASSVDSLGNTIYF. DNA of the CDR3: TGTGCCAGCAGCGTAGACTCCCTGGGAAACACCATATATTTT.